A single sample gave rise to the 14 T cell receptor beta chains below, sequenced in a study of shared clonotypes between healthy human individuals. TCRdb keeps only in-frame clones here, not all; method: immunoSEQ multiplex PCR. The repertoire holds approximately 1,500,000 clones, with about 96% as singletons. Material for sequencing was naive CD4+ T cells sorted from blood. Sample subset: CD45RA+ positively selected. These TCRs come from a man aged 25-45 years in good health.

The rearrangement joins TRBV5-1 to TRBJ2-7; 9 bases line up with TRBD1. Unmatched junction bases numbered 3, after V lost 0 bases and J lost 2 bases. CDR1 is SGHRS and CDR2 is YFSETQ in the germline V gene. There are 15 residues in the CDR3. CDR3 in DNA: TGCGCCAGCAGCTTGGACGGGACAGGGCCCTACGAGCAGTACTTC. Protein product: CASSLDGTGPYEQYF. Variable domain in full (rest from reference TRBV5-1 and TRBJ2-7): KAGVTQTPRYLIKTRGQQVTLSCSPISGHRSVSWYQQTPGQGLQFLFEYFSETQRNKGNFPGRFSGRQFSNSRSEMNVSTLELGDSALYLCASSLDGTGPYEQYFGPGTRLTVT.

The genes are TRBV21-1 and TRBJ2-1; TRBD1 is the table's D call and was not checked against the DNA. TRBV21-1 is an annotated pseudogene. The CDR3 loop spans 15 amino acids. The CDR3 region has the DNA TGTGCCAGCAGCCCGCGACAGGGCTCCTACAATGAGCAGTTCTTC. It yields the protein CASSPRQGSYNEQFF.

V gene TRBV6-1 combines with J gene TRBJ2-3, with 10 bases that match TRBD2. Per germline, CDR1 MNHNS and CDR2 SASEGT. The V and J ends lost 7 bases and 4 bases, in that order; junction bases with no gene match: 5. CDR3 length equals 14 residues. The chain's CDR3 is CASILAGASDTQYF. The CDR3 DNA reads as TGTGCCAGCATCCTAGCGGGAGCATCAGATACGCAGTATTTT.

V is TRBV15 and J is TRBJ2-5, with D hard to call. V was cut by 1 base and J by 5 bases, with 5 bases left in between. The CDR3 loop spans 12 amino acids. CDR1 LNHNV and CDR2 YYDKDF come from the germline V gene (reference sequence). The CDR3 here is CATSRVWETQYF. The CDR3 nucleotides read TGTGCCACCAGCAGAGTTTGGGAGACCCAGTACTTC. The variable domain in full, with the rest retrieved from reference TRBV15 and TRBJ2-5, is DAMVIQNPRYQVTQFGKPVTLSCSQTLNHNVMYWYQQKSSQAPKLLFHYYDKDFNNEADTPDNFQSRRPNTSFCFLDIRSPGLGDTAMYLCATSRVWETQYFGPGTRLLVL.

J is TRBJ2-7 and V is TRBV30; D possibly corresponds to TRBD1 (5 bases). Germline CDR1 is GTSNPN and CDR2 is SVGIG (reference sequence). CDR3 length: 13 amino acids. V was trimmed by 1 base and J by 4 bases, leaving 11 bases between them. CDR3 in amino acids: CAWSGGGPYEQYF. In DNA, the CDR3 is TGTGCCTGGAGTGGGGGCGGACCTTACGAGCAGTACTTC.

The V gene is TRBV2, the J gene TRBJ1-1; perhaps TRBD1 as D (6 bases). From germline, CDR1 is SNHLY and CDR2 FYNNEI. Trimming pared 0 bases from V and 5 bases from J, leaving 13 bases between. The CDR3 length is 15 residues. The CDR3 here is CASSEAPGGRTEAFF. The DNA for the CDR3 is TGTGCCAGCAGTGAAGCGCCCGGGGGGCGGACTGAAGCTTTCTTT.

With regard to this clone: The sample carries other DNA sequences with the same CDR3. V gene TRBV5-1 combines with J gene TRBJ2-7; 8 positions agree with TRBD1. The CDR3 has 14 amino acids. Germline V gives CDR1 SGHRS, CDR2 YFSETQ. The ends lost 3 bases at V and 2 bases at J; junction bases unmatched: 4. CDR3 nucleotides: TGCGCCAGCAGCTCGGGACAGGCGCCCTACGAGCAGTACTTC. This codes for CASSSGQAPYEQYF. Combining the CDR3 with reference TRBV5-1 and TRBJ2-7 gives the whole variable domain KAGVTQTPRYLIKTRGQQVTLSCSPISGHRSVSWYQQTPGQGLQFLFEYFSETQRNKGNFPGRFSGRQFSNSRSEMNVSTLELGDSALYLCASSSGQAPYEQYFGPGTRLTVT.

CDR3 bases: TGTGCCAGCAGCTTACCACAGGGATATACCTACGAGCAGTACTTC. Its translation: CASSLPQGYTYEQYF. V gene TRBV7-8 combines with J gene TRBJ2-7; TRBD1 might be the D (6 bases). The CDR3 runs 15 residues. V gave up 2 bases and J gave up 2 bases, with 13 bases separating them. Germline lookup yields CDR1 SGHVS and CDR2 FQNEAQ.

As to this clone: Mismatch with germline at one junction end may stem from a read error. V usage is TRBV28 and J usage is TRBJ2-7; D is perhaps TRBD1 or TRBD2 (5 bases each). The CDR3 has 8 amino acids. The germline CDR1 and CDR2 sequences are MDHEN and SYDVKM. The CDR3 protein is CAIGTAQF. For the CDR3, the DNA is TGTGCCATTGGGACGGCCCAGTTC.

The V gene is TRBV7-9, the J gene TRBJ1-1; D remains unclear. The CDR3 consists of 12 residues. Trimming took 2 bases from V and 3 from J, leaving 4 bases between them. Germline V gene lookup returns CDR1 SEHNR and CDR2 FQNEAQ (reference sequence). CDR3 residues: CASSLLHTEAFF. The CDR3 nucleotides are TGTGCCAGCAGCTTACTGCACACTGAAGCTTTCTTT.

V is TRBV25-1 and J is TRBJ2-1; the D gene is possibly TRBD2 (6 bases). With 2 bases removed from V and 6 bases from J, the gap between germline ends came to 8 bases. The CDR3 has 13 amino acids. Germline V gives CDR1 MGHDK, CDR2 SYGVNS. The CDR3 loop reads CASSEQTSNEQFF. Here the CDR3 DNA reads TGTGCCAGCAGTGAACAGACTAGCAATGAGCAGTTCTTC.

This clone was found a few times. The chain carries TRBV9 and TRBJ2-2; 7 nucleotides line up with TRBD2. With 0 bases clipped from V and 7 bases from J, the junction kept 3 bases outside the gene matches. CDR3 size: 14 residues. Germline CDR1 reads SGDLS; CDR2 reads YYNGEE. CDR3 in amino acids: CASSVGLAVGELFF. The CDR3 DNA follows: TGTGCCAGCAGCGTAGGCCTAGCGGTCGGGGAGCTGTTTTTT.

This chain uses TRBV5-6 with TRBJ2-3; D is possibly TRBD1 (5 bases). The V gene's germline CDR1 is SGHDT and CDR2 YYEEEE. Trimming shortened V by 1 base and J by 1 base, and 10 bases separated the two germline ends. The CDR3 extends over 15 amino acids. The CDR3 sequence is CASSLISRGTDTQYF. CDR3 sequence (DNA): TGTGCCAGCAGCTTGATCAGCAGGGGCACAGATACGCAGTATTTT.

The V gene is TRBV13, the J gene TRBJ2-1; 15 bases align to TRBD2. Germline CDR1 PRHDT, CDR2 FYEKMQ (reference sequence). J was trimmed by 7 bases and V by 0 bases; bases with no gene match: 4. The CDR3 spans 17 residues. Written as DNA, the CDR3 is TGTGCCAGCAGCTTAGGGACTGGGACTAGCGGGAGGAATGAGCAGTTCTTC. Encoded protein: CASSLGTGTSGRNEQFF.